One sample yielded the 24 T cell receptor beta chains listed below, sequenced in a study of T cell responses to AZD1222 COVID-19 vaccine. TCRdb keeps only in-frame clones here, not all; method: immunoSEQ multiplex PCR. The table records about 140,000 clones, 85% to 95% of them present only once. The sequences come from peripheral blood, collected on day 0 of AZD1222 vaccination. All receptors come from an adult in good health.

V and J are TRBV27 and TRBJ2-5; 14 bases fit TRBD2. V dropped 6 bases and J dropped 2; count of bases not matched to a gene: 11. The CDR3 totals 18 residues. Germline V CDR1 and CDR2: MNHEY, SMNVEV (reference sequence). The CDR3 loop reads CASRLRLAGGLGQETQYF. In DNA form, the CDR3 reads TGTGCCAGCAGATTGAGACTAGCGGGGGGGTTGGGTCAAGAGACCCAGTACTTC.

V is TRBV18 and J is TRBJ2-1; 12 bases are shared with TRBD2. The trim removed 3 bases at V and 12 bases at J, leaving 6 bases unmatched. The CDR3 is made up of 14 amino acids. Per the germline V gene, CDR1 is KGHSH and CDR2 is LQKENI. The CDR3 DNA follows: TGTGCCAGCTCACCCCGACTAGCGGGAGATACGCAGTTCTTC. The encoded protein is CASSPRLAGDTQFF.

The chain combines TRBV4-1 with TRBJ2-7; weak D call: TRBD2 (6 bases). V lost 5 bases and J 10 bases, leaving 21 bases between the germline ends. The CDR3 consists of 14 residues. CDR1 is MGHRA and CDR2 is YSYEKL in the germline V gene. CDR3 in DNA: TGCGCCAGCAGCGGGGGACGGAGGGACGGCGAACAGTACTTC. Translating gives CASSGGRRDGEQYF.

The chain couples TRBV5-1 to TRBJ1-4; no clear D. The germline CDR1 and CDR2 sequences are SGHRS and YFSETQ. The ends were cut back, 3 bases at V and 7 bases at J, with 13 bases in the middle. The CDR3 runs 14 residues. CDR3 sequence reads: CASSWGNGGEKLFF. CDR3 nucleotides: TGCGCCAGCAGCTGGGGAAACGGAGGTGAAAAACTGTTTTTT.

The V gene is TRBV7-2, the J gene TRBJ1-1; no definite D call. The CDR3 has 13 amino acids. The germline CDR1 and CDR2 sequences are SGHTA and FQGNSA. Trimming left V 6 bases short and J 4 bases short, with 12 bases between. The DNA of the CDR3 is TGTGCCAGCAGGGGGATGTCGGTCACTGAAGCTTTCTTT. Protein sequence: CASRGMSVTEAFF.

The chain couples TRBV11-2 to TRBJ2-7, with TRBD2 as a possible D gene (5 bases). Germline CDR1 is SGHAT and CDR2 is FQNNGV. Trimming shortened V by 3 bases and J by 0 bases, and 12 bases separated the two germline ends. There are 15 residues in the CDR3. The CDR3 loop is CASSLPSGSSYEQYF. The CDR3 DNA reads TGTGCCAGCAGCTTGCCGAGCGGTAGCTCCTACGAGCAGTACTTC.

V is TRBV5-5 and J is TRBJ2-3; weak D call: TRBD1 (6 bases). Trimming pared 3 bases from V and 7 bases from J, leaving 18 bases between. This CDR3 spans 15 amino acids. Germline V gives CDR1 SGHKS, CDR2 YYEKEE (reference sequence). This CDR3 is CASSYAGGQLNTQYF. Here the CDR3 DNA reads TGTGCCAGCAGCTACGCCGGAGGACAGCTGAATACGCAGTATTTT. Full variable domain (missing parts from reference TRBV5-5 and TRBJ2-3): DAGVTQSPTHLIKTRGQQVTLRCSPISGHKSVSWYQQVLGQGPQFIFQYYEKEERGRGNFPDRFSARQFPNYSSELNVNALLLGDSALYLCASSYAGGQLNTQYFGPGTRLTVL.

The J gene is TRBJ2-3, the V gene TRBV5-1; TRBD2 is a possible D gene (5 bases). Germline assignment: CDR1 SGHRS and CDR2 YFSETQ. Deletions cut 1 base from V and 1 base from J, with 10 bases between. The CDR3 extends over 15 amino acids. The chain's CDR3 is CASSLYSGGTDTQYF. As DNA, the CDR3 is TGCGCCAGCAGCTTGTATTCCGGGGGCACAGATACGCAGTATTTT.

The chain couples TRBV9 to TRBJ1-3; D unresolved. This CDR3 spans 16 amino acids. V was cut by 0 bases and J by 2 bases, with 12 bases left in between. CDR1 and CDR2 from the germline V gene are SGDLS and YYNGEE. CDR3 region: CASSVGSPSPGNTIYF. The CDR3 DNA follows: TGTGCCAGCAGCGTAGGGTCTCCCTCTCCTGGAAACACCATATATTTT.

CDR3 sequence (DNA): TGTGCCAGCAGTTCTGGACAGGGAAGGGCCCTGGGCACCGGGGAGCTGTTTTTT. It specifies CASSSGQGRALGTGELFF. J is TRBJ2-2 and V is TRBV27, with TRBD1 matching 8 bases. Germline-derived CDR1 and CDR2 are MNHEY and SMNVEV (reference sequence). The CDR3 has 18 residues. V dropped 4 bases and J dropped 4; count of bases not matched to a gene: 14.

This CDR3 reads CASSLVAGGFDKNIQYF. The CDR3 nucleotides are TGTGCCAGCAGCTTAGTGGCGGGGGGGTTCGACAAAAACATTCAGTACTTC. The J gene is TRBJ2-4, the V gene TRBV7-2; 9 bases agree with TRBD2. The CDR3 runs 17 residues. Germline trimming cut 1 base from V and 3 bases from J; bases unmatched to any gene: 7. From germline, CDR1 is SGHTA and CDR2 FQGNSA. Looking up the rest from reference TRBV7-2 and TRBJ2-4 gives the full variable domain: GAGVSQSPSNKVTEKGKDVELRCDPISGHTALYWYRQSLGQGLEFLIYFQGNSAPDKSGLPSDRFSAERTGGSVSTLTIQRTQQEDSAVYLCASSLVAGGFDKNIQYFGAGTRLSVL.

J is TRBJ1-2 and V is TRBV19, with a weak D call TRBD1 (5 bases). The CDR3 covers 20 residues. The ends were cut back, 1 base at V and 3 bases at J, with 27 bases in the middle. Germline V lookup: CDR1 LNHDA, CDR2 SQIVND (reference sequence). The CDR3 protein is CASSIGLIKRTGTGDYGYTF. DNA for the CDR3: TGTGCCAGTAGTATAGGACTGATTAAGAGGACGGGCACGGGGGACTATGGCTACACCTTC. Full variable domain (outside the CDR3, taken from reference TRBV19 and TRBJ1-2): DGGITQSPKYLFRKEGQNVTLSCEQNLNHDAMYWYRQDPGQGLRLIYYSQIVNDFQKGDIAEGYSVSREKKESFPLTVTSAQKNPTAFYLCASSIGLIKRTGTGDYGYTFGSGTRLTVV.

The CDR3 spells CASSRDRDNSPLHF. The DNA of the CDR3 is TGTGCCAGCAGCCGGGACAGGGATAATTCACCCCTCCACTTT. V and J are TRBV6-5 and TRBJ1-6; TRBD1 agrees at 9 bases. This CDR3 is built from 14 residues. J lost 5 bases, V lost 6 bases, and 2 bases had no gene match. Germline CDR1 MNHEY, CDR2 SVGAGI.

The rearrangement links TRBV10-3 to TRBJ2-5; D is perhaps TRBD1 (6 bases). CDR1 is ENHRY, CDR2 SYGVKD, per germline. This CDR3 is built from 16 residues. The V and J ends lost 3 bases and 0 bases respectively, with 14 bases between them. The CDR3 protein is CAISEFDRTYQETQYF. The CDR3 nucleotides read TGTGCCATCAGTGAATTCGACAGGACCTACCAAGAGACCCAGTACTTC.

The chain combines TRBV7-9 with TRBJ1-2, with D possibly matching TRBD1 (5 bases). Looked up from germline, CDR1 is SEHNR and CDR2 is FQNEAQ (reference sequence). Trimming stripped 10 bases from V and 6 bases from J, with 18 bases between. This CDR3 region has 13 residues. CDR3 amino acids: CATRRGEQDGYTF. CDR3 coding DNA: TGTGCCACTCGGCGGGGGGAGCAGGATGGCTACACCTTC.

The rearrangement links TRBV6-5 to TRBJ2-7; D tentatively fits TRBD1 or TRBD2 (5 bases each). The CDR3 is made up of 12 amino acids. The germline V gene has CDR1 MNHEY and CDR2 SVGAGI. V was cut by 5 bases and J by 4 bases, with 9 bases left in between. DNA of the CDR3: TGTGCCAGCAGTACGGGGCGTTACGAGCAGTACTTC. Translated: CASSTGRYEQYF.

This clone was seen a single time. V usage is TRBV7-9 and J usage is TRBJ1-4, with 9 bases that match TRBD1. The J segment lost 7 bases and the V segment lost 5 bases, leaving 11 bases of the junction unmatched. The CDR3 sequence is 16 residues long. CDR1 is SEHNR, CDR2 FQNEAQ, per germline (reference sequence). The CDR3 DNA sequence: TGTGCCAGCAGCCTGGGACAGGGAGGTAATAGTGAAAAACTGTTTTTT. It yields the protein CASSLGQGGNSEKLFF.

The genes are TRBV12-5 and TRBJ1-1; 10 bases map to TRBD1. Looked up from germline, CDR1 is LGHNT and CDR2 is FRNRAP. The junction had 15 bases not matched to a gene; V was cut back by 0 bases and J by 5 bases. This CDR3 has 19 amino acids. CDR3: CASGLVNLGTGDVWTEAFF. In DNA, the CDR3 is TGTGCTAGTGGTTTGGTAAATTTGGGGACAGGGGATGTTTGGACTGAAGCTTTCTTT.

V gene TRBV3-1 (or the pseudogene TRBV3-2) combines with J gene TRBJ1-4; D gene unclear. Germline CDR1 reads LGHDT; CDR2 reads YNNKEL (reference sequence). V lost 4 bases and J lost 5, with 11 bases in between. This CDR3 is 14 amino acids long. CDR3 nucleotide sequence: TGTGCCAGCAGCCCTTTGAGGCGGAATGAAAAACTGTTTTTT. It codes for CASSPLRRNEKLFF.

The rearrangement links TRBV4-1 to TRBJ1-4, with D unclear. Germline CDR1 reads MGHRA; CDR2 reads YSYEKL. This CDR3 contains 16 residues. V was trimmed by 0 bases and J by 7 bases, leaving 15 bases between them. CDR3 in DNA: TGCGCCAGCAGCCAAGATGTCGGAAGGTTTGGTGAAAAACTGTTTTTT. Its protein is CASSQDVGRFGEKLFF.

The V gene is TRBV7-8, the J gene TRBJ1-3, with a weak D call TRBD1 (5 bases). The CDR3 has 17 residues. V lost 0 bases and J lost 0, with 12 bases in between. Germline V gene data show CDR1 as SGHVS and CDR2 as FQNEAQ. CDR3 in DNA: TGTGCCAGCAGCTTAGCCCCCCGGGGGGTCTCTGGAAACACCATATATTTT. Amino acid sequence: CASSLAPRGVSGNTIYF.

The chain links TRBV2 to TRBJ1-6, with D possibly TRBD1 on 6 matching bases. The V end lost 4 bases, the J end lost 7 bases, and 11 bases lay between the germline ends. The CDR3 extends over 14 amino acids. Germline CDR1 is SNHLY and CDR2 is FYNNEI. The CDR3 coding sequence is TGTGCCAGCAGTGGGGGGCTGCGCAATTCACCCCTCCACTTT. It codes for CASSGGLRNSPLHF.

The gene calls are TRBV5-6 and TRBJ1-5, with a weak D call TRBD1 (5 bases). CDR3 length: 17 amino acids. V was trimmed by 4 bases and J by 1 base, leaving 18 bases between them. Per the germline V gene, CDR1 is SGHDT and CDR2 is YYEEEE. CDR3 amino acids: CASSNGSQTVSNQPQHF. The DNA for the CDR3 is TGTGCCAGCAGCAACGGTTCTCAGACAGTGAGCAATCAGCCCCAGCATTTT. The whole variable domain, filled in from reference TRBV5-6 and TRBJ1-5, reads DAGVTQSPTHLIKTRGQQVTLRCSPKSGHDTVSWYQQALGQGPQFIFQYYEEEERQRGNFPDRFSGHQFPNYSSELNVNALLLGDSALYLCASSNGSQTVSNQPQHFGDGTRLSIL.

The chain uses TRBV6-7 and TRBJ1-1; unclear D gene. TRBV6-7 belongs to the ORF category, with a function that is uncertain. V gave up 7 bases and J gave up 9 bases, with 18 bases separating them. This CDR3 comprises 13 residues. CDR3 sequence reads: CASTPGEGLKAFF. The CDR3 nucleotides are TGTGCCAGCACCCCCGGGGAGGGTTTGAAAGCTTTCTTT.